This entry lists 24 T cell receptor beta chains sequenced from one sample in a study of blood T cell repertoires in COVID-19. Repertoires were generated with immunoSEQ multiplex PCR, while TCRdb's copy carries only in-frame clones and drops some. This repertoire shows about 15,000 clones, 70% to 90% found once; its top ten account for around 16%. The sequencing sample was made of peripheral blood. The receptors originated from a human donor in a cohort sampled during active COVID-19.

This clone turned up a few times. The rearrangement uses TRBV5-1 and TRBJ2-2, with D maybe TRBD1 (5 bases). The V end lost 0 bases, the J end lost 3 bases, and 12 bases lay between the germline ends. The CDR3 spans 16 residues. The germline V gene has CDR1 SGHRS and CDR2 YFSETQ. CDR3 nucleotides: TGCGCCAGCAGCTTGGGGCCAGGGTATGACACCGGGGAGCTGTTTTTT. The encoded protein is CASSLGPGYDTGELFF.

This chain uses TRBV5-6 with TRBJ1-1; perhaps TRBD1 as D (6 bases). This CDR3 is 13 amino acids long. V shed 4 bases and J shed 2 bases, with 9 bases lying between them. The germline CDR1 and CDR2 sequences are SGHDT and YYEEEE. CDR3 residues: CASSGQLNTEAFF. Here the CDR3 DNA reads TGTGCCAGCAGCGGACAGCTTAACACTGAAGCTTTCTTT.

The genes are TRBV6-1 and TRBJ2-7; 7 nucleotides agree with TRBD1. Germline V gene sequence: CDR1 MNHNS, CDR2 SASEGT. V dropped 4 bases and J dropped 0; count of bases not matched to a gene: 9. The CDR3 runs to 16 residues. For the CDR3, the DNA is TGTGCCAGCAGTGTTAGCCAGGGACAGAGCTCCTACGAGCAGTACTTC. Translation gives CASSVSQGQSSYEQYF.

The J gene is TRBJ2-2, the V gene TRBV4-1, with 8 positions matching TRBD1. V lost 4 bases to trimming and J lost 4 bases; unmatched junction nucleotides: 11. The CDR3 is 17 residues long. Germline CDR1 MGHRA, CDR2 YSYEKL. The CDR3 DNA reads TGCGCCAGCAGCCCCGGTCCAGGGGGCGAGGGCACCGGGGAGCTGTTTTTT. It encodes CASSPGPGGEGTGELFF.

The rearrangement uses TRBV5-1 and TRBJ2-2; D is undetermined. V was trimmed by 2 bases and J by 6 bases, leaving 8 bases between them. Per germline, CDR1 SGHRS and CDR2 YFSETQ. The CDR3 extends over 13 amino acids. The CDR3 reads CASSFSGSGELFF. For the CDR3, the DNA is TGCGCCAGCAGCTTTTCAGGCTCCGGGGAGCTGTTTTTT.

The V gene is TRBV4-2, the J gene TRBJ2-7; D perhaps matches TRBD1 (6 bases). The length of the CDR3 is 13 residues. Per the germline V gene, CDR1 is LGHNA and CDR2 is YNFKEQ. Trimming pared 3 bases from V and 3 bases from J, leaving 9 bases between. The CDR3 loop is CASSQTGNYEQYF. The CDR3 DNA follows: TGTGCCAGCAGCCAGACAGGTAACTACGAGCAGTACTTC.

As DNA, the CDR3 is TGTGCTAGTGGTTTGTCAGGAGGCGACTCACCCCTCCACTTT. Translated, it gives CASGLSGGDSPLHF. V and J are TRBV12-5 and TRBJ1-6; D is uncertain. Trimming removed 2 bases at V and 10 bases at J, with 12 bases between. Germline V gene sequence: CDR1 LGHNT, CDR2 FRNRAP. The length of the CDR3 is 14 residues.

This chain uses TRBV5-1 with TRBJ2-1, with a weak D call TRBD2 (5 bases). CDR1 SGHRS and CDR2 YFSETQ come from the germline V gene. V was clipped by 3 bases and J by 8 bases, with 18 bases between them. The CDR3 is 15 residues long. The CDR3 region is CASSSTSNPYDEQFF. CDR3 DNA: TGCGCCAGCAGCTCCACTAGTAACCCTTACGATGAGCAGTTCTTC. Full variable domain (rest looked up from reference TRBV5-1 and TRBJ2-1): KAGVTQTPRYLIKTRGQQVTLSCSPISGHRSVSWYQQTPGQGLQFLFEYFSETQRNKGNFPGRFSGRQFSNSRSEMNVSTLELGDSALYLCASSSTSNPYDEQFFGPGTRLTVL.

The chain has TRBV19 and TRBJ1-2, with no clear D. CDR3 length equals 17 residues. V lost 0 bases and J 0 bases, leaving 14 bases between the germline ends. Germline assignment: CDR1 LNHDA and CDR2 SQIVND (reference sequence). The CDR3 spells CASSIDVRTGTNYGYTF. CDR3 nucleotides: TGTGCCAGTAGTATAGATGTCCGAACCGGGACTAACTATGGCTACACCTTC.

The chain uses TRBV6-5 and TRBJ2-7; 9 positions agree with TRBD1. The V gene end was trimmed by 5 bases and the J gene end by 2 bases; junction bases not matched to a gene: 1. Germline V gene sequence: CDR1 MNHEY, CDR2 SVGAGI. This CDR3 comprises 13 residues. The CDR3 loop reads CASSNRGPYEQYF. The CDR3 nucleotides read TGTGCCAGCAGTAACAGGGGGCCCTACGAGCAGTACTTC.

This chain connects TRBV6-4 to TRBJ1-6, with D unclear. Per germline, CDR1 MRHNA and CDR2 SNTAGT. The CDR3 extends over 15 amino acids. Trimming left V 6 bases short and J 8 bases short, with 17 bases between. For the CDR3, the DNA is TGTGCCAGCAGCTACGAACACGGAACAGATTCACCCCTCCACTTT. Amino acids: CASSYEHGTDSPLHF.

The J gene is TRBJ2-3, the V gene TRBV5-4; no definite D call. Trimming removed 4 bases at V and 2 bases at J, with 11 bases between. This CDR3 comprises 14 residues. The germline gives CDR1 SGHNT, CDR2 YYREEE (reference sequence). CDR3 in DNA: TGTGCCAGCAGCACCGACTGGAACACAGATACGCAGTATTTT. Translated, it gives CASSTDWNTDTQYF.

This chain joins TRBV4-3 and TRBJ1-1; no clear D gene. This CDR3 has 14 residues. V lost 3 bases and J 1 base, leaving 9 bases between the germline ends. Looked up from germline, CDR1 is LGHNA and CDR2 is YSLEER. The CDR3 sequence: CASSQRDSNTEAFF. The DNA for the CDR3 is TGCGCCAGCAGCCAGCGCGACTCGAACACTGAAGCTTTCTTT.

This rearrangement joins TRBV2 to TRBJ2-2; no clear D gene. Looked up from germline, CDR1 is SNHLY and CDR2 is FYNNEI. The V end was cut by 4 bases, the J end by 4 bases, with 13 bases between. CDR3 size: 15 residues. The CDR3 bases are TGTGCCAGCAGTGCGTCCAGCCCGGGCACCGGGGAGCTGTTTTTT. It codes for CASSASSPGTGELFF.

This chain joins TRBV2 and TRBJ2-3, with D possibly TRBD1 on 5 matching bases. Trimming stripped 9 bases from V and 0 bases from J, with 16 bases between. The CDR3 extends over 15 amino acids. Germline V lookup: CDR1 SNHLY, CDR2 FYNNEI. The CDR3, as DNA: TGTGCCAGTGGTTGGACGACAGTGAGCACAGATACGCAGTATTTT. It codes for CASGWTTVSTDTQYF.

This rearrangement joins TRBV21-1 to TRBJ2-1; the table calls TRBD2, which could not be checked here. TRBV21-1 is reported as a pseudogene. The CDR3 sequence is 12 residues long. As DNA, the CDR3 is TGTGCCAGCAGCAATATCTTGGAGATGCAGTTCTTC. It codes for CASSNILEMQFF.

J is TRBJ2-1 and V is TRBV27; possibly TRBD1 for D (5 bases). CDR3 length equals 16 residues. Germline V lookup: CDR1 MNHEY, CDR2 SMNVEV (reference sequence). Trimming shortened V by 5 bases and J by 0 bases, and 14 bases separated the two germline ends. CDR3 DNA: TGTGCCAGCAGTCCAAGACAGTTTTTCTCCTACAATGAGCAGTTCTTC. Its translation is CASSPRQFFSYNEQFF.

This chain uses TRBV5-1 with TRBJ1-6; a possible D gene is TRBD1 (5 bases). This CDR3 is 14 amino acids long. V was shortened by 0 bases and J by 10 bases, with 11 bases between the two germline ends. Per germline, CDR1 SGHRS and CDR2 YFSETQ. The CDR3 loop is CASSLAGGSSPLHF. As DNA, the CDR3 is TGCGCCAGCAGCTTGGCGGGGGGTAGCTCACCCCTCCACTTT.

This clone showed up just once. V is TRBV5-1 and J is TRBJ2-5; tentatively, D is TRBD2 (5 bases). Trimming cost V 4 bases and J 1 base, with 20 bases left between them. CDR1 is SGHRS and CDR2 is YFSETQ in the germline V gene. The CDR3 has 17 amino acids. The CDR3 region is CASSPLEGVWAQETQYF. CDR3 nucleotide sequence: TGCGCCAGCAGCCCCCTCGAGGGTGTATGGGCCCAAGAGACCCAGTACTTC.

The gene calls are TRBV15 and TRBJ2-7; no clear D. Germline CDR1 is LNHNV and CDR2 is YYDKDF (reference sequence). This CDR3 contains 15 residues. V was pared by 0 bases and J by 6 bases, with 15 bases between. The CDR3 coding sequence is TGTGCCACCAGCAGAGATCCTCTGACGGGTTCCGAGCAGTACTTC. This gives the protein CATSRDPLTGSEQYF.

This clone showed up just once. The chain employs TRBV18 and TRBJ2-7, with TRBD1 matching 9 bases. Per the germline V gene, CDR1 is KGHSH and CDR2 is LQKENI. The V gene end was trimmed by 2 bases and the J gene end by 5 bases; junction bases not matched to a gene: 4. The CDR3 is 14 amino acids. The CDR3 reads CASSPVGQGDEQYF. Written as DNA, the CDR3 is TGTGCCAGCTCACCAGTGGGACAGGGTGACGAGCAGTACTTC.

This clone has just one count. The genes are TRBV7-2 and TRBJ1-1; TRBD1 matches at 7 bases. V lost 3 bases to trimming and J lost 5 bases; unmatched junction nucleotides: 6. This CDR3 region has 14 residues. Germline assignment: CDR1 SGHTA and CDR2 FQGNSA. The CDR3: CASSFDRVRTEAFF. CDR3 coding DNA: TGTGCCAGCAGCTTCGACAGGGTGAGGACTGAAGCTTTCTTT.

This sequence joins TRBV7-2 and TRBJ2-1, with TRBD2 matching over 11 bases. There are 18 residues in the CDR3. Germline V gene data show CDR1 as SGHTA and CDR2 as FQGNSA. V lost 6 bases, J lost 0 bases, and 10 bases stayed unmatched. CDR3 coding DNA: TGTGCCAGCAGTTCAATAGCGGGGGGGTCGGGCTCCTACAATGAGCAGTTCTTC. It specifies CASSSIAGGSGSYNEQFF.

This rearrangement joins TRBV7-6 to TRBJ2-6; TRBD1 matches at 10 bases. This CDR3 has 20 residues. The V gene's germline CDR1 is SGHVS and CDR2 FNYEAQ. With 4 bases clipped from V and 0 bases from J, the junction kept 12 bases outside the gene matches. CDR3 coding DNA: TGTGCCAGCAGCTCGCGTAGGGGGACAGGGGCCAGCTCTGGGGCCAACGTCCTGACTTTC. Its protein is CASSSRRGTGASSGANVLTF.